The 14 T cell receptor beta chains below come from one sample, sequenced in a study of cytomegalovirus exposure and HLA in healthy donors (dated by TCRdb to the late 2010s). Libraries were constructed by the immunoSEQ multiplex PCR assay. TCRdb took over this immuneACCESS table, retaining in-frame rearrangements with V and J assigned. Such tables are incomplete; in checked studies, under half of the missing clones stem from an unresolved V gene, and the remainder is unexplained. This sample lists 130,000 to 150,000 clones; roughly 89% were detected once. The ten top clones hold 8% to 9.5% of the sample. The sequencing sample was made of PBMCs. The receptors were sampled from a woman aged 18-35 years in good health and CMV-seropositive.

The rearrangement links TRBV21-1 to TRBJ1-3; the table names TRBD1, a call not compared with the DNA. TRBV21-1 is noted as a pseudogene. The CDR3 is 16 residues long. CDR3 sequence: CASSKGMRGPGNTIYF. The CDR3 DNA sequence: TGTGCCAGCAGCAAAGGAATGAGGGGGCCTGGAAACACCATATATTTT.

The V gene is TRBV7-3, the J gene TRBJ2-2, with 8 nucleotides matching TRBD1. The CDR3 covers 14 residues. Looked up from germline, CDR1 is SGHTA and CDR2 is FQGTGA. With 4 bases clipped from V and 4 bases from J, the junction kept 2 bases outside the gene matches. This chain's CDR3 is CASSSQGGTGELFF. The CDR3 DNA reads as TGTGCCAGCAGCTCACAGGGGGGCACCGGGGAGCTGTTTTTT.

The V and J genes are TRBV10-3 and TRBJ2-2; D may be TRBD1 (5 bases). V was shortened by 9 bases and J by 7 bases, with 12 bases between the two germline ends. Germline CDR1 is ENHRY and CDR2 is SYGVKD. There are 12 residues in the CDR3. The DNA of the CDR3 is TGTGCCATTAAACCCGACAGCGGGGAGCTGTTTTTT. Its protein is CAIKPDSGELFF.

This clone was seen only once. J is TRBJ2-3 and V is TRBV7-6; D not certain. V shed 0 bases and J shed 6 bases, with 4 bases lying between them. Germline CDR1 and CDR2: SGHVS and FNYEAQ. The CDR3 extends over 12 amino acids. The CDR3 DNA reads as TGTGCCAGCAGCTTAGCGAGCGATACGCAGTATTTT. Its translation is CASSLASDTQYF.

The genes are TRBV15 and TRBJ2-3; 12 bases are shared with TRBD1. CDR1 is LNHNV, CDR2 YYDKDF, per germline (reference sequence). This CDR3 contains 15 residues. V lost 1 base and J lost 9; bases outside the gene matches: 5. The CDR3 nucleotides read TGTGCCACCAGCAGAGGGGACAGGGGGCCGGGGACGCAGTATTTT. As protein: CATSRGDRGPGTQYF.

The DNA of the CDR3 is TGTGCCAGCAGTCCGCAGGGGTACGAGCAGTACTTC. Protein: CASSPQGYEQYF. V usage is TRBV28 and J usage is TRBJ2-7, with D possibly being TRBD1 (6 bases). The CDR3 totals 12 residues. The germline V and J ends were trimmed by 5 bases and 4 bases, with 9 bases remaining between them. Germline loops: CDR1 MDHEN, CDR2 SYDVKM.

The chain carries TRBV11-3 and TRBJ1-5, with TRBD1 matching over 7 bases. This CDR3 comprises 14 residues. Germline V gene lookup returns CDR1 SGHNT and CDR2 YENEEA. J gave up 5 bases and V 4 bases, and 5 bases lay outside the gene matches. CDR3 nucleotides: TGTGCCAGCAGCTCAGACAGGGTAGATCAGCCCCAGCATTTT. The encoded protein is CASSSDRVDQPQHF.

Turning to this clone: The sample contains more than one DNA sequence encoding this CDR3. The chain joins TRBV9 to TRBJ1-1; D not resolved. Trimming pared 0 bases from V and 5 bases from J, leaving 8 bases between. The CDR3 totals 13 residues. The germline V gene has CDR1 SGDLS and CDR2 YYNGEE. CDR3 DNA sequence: TGTGCCAGCAGCGTAGTGGCGGGAACTGAAGCTTTCTTT. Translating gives CASSVVAGTEAFF.

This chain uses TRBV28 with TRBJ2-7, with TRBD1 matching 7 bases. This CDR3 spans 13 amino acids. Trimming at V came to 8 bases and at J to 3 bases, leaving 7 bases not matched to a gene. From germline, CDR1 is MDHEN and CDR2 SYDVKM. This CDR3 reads CASFTGTDYEQYF. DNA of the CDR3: TGTGCCAGCTTTACAGGGACAGACTACGAGCAGTACTTC.

CDR3 coding DNA: TGTGCCTGGGAACAGGGGGCCTACGAGCAGTACTTC. Protein: CAWEQGAYEQYF. The chain combines TRBV30 with TRBJ2-7; 8 bases align to TRBD1. J was trimmed by 2 bases and V by 5 bases; bases with no gene match: 2. Per germline, CDR1 GTSNPN and CDR2 SVGIG (reference sequence). The CDR3 has 12 amino acids.

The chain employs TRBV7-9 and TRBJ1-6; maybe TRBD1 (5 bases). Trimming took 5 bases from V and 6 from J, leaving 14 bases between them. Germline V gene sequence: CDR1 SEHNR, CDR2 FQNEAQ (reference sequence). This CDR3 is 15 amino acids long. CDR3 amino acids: CASSQGGGGNSPLHF. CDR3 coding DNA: TGTGCCAGCAGCCAGGGTGGGGGAGGTAATTCACCCCTCCACTTT. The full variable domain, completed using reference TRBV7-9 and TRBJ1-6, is DTGVSQNPRHKITKRGQNVTFRCDPISEHNRLYWYRQTLGQGPEFLTYFQNEAQLEKSRLLSDRFSAERPKGSFSTLEIQRTEQGDSAMYLCASSQGGGGNSPLHFGNGTRLTVT.

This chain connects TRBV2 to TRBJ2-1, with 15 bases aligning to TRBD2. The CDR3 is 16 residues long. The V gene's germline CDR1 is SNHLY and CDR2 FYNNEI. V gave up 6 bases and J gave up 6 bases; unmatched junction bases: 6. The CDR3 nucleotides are TGTGCCAGCAGACCTGGACTAGCGGGGGGGCTCAATGAGCAGTTCTTC. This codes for CASRPGLAGGLNEQFF.

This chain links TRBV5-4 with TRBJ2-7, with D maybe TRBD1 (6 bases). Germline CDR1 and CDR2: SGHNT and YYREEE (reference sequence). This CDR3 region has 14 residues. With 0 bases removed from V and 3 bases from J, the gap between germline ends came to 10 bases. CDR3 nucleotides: TGTGCCAGCAGCTTGGCAGGGACATACTACGAGCAGTACTTC. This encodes CASSLAGTYYEQYF.

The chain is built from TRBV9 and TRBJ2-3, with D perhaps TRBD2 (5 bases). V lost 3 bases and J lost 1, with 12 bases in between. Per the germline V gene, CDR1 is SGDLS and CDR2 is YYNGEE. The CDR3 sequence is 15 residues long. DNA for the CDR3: TGTGCCAGCAGCGCCCACGGGGTTGGCACAGATACGCAGTATTTT. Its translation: CASSAHGVGTDTQYF.